The present TCR beta chain was sequenced within a study of blood T cells in healthy people across ages. Primed by a sample-barcoded 5' primer and a J-beta primer mix, a second PCR proceeded for 7 to 11 cycles. TCRdb reprocessed the 5' RACE reads via MiXCR and lists one record per CDR3 protein. The table has 1.5 million to 1.8 million distinct CDR3 sequences, 42% seen once; the top ten hold around 4%. This clonotype was counted a few times. V lost 6 bases, J lost 2 bases, and 14 bases lay in between. Germline V gene data show CDR1 as DFQATT and CDR2 as SNEGSKA (reference sequence). There are 14 residues in the CDR3.

The clonotype was recovered from a woman younger than 35 in good health. V usage is TRBV20-1 and J usage is TRBJ2-1, with D maybe TRBD2 (5 bases). The sample was blood. CDR3 sequence reads: CSARPGSAYNEQFF. For the CDR3, the DNA is TGCAGTGCACGACCGGGATCTGCCTACAATGAGCAGTTCTTC.